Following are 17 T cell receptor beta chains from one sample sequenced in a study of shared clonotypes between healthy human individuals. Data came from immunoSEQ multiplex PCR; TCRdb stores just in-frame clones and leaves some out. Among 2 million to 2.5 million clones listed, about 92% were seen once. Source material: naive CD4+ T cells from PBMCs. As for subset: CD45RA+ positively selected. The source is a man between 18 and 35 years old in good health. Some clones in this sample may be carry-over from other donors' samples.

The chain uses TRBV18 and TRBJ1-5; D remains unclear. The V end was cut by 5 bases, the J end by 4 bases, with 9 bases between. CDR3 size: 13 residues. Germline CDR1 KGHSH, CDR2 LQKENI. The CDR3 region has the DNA TGTGCCAGCTCAATAGGGTTGAATCAGCCCCAGCATTTT. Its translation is CASSIGLNQPQHF.

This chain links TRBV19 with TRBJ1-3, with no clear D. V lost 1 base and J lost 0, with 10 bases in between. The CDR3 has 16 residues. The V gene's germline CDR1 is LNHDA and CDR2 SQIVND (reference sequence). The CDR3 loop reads CASSIVRENSGNTIYF. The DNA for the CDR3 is TGTGCCAGTAGTATAGTTCGCGAGAACTCTGGAAACACCATATATTTT.

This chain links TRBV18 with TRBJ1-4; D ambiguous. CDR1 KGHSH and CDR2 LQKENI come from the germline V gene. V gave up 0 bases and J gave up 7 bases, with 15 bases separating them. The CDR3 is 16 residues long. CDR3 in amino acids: CASSPPGGLSGEKLFF. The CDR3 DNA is TGTGCCAGCTCACCACCGGGTGGGTTGTCGGGTGAAAAACTGTTTTTT.

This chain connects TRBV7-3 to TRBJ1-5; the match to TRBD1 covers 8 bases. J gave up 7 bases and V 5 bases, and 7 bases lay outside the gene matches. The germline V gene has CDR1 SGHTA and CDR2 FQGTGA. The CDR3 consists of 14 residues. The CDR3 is CASSQGAGEQPQHF. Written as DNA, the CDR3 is TGTGCCAGCAGCCAGGGGGCAGGGGAACAGCCCCAGCATTTT. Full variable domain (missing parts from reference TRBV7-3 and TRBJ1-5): GAGVSQTPSNKVTEKGKYVELRCDPISGHTALYWYRQSLGQGPEFLIYFQGTGAADDSGLPNDRFFAVRPEGSVSTLKIQRTERGDSAVYLCASSQGAGEQPQHFGDGTRLSIL.

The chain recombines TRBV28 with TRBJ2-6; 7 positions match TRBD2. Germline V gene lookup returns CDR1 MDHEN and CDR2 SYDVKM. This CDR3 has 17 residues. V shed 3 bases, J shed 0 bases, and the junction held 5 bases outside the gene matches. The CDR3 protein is CASSLGRTSSGANVLTF. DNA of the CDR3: TGTGCCAGCAGTTTGGGCAGGACTAGCTCTGGGGCCAACGTCCTGACTTTC.

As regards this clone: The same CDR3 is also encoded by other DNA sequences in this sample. The CDR3 DNA reads as TGTGCCAGCAGCTTAATCGCCGGTAATGAGCAGTTCTTC. This sequence encodes CASSLIAGNEQFF. The V gene is TRBV7-3, the J gene TRBJ2-1; D unresolved. The CDR3 loop spans 13 amino acids. V was clipped by 1 base and J by 7 bases, with 8 bases between them. Germline assignment: CDR1 SGHTA and CDR2 FQGTGA.

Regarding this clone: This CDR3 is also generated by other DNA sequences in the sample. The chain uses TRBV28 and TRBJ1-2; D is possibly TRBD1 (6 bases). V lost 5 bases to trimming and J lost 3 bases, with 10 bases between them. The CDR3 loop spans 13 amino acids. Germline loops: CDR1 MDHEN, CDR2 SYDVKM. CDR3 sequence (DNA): TGTGCCAGCAGTCTACAGGGCTACTATGGCTACACCTTC. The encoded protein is CASSLQGYYGYTF.

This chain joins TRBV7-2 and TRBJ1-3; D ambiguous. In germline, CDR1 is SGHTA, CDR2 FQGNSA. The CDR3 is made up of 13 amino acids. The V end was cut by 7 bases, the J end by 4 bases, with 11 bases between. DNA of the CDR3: TGTGCCAGCAATTTGTGGTACGGAAACACCATATATTTT. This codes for CASNLWYGNTIYF.

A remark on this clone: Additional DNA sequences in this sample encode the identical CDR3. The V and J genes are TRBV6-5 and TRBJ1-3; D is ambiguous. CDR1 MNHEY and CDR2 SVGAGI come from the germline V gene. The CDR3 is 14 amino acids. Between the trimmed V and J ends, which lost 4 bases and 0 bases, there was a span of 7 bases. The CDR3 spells CASSSGISGNTIYF. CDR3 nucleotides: TGTGCCAGCAGTTCGGGGATCTCTGGAAACACCATATATTTT.

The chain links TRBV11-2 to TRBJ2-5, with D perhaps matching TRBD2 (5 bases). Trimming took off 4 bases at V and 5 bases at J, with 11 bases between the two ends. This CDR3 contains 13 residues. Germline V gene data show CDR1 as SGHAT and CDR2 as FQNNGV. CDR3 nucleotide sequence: TGTGCCAGCAGCTCGCACGGCGGGGAGACCCAGTACTTC. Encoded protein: CASSSHGGETQYF.

The DNA for the CDR3 is TGTGCCAGCAGTTACTTGGGACAGTCCACAGATACGCAGTATTTT. Protein sequence: CASSYLGQSTDTQYF. The chain links TRBV6-5 to TRBJ2-3; 7 bases agree with TRBD1. V lost 1 base and J lost 2; bases outside the gene matches: 3. The V gene's germline CDR1 is MNHEY and CDR2 SVGAGI. This CDR3 has 15 residues.

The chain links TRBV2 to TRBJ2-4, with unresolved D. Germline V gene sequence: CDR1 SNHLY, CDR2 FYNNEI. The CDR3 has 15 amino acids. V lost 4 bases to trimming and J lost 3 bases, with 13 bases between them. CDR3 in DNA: TGTGCCAGCAGTGTTATTCAGGTGGTCAAAAACATTCAGTACTTC. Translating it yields CASSVIQVVKNIQYF.

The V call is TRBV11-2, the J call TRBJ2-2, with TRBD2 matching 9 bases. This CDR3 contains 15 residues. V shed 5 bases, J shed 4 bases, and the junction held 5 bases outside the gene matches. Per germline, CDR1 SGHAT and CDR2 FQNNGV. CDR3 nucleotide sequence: TGTGCCAGCAGCCTCTTTAGCGGGGGCACCGGGGAGCTGTTTTTT. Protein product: CASSLFSGGTGELFF. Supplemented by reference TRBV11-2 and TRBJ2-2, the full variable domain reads EAGVAQSPRYKIIEKRQSVAFWCNPISGHATLYWYQQILGQGPKLLIQFQNNGVVDDSQLPKDRFSAERLKGVDSTLKIQPAKLEDSAVYLCASSLFSGGTGELFFGEGSRLTVL.

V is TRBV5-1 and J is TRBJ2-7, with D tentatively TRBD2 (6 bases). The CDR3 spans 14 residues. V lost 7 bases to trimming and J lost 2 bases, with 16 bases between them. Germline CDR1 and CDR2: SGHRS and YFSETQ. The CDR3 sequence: CASSHGGNAYEQYF. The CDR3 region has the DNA TGCGCCAGCTCCCATGGGGGGAATGCCTACGAGCAGTACTTC.

The CDR3 sequence: CASSESTRGHEGYQETQYF. In nucleotides, the CDR3 is TGCGCCAGCAGTGAGTCGACCAGGGGGCATGAGGGGTACCAAGAGACCCAGTACTTC. The V call is TRBV10-2, the J call TRBJ2-5, with TRBD1 identical over 8 bases. V dropped 0 bases and J dropped 0; count of bases not matched to a gene: 12. The CDR3 is made up of 19 amino acids. Per the germline V gene, CDR1 is WSHSY and CDR2 is SAAADI.

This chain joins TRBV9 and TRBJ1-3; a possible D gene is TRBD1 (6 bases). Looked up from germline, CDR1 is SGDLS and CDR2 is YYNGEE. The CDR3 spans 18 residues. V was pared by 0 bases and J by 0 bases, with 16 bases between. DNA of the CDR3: TGTGCCAGCAGCGTAGAAGGAAGGGGGGCGGACTCTGGAAACACCATATATTTT. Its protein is CASSVEGRGADSGNTIYF.

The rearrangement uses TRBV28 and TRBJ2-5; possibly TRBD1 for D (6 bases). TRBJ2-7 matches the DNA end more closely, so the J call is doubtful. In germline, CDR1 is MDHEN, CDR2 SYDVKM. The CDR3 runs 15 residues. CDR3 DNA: TGTGCCAGCAGTTTAGTCCCAGGGGTGTTCTACGAGCAGTACTTC. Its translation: CASSLVPGVFYEQYF.